The rows below give T cell receptor beta chains drawn from one sample of a study of cytomegalovirus exposure and HLA in healthy donors. Measured with immunoSEQ multiplex PCR; TCRdb has only the in-frame clones, and not every one. In the table there are approximately 200,000 clones, over 75% of which are singletons. The specimen was PBMCs. The receptors come from a boy younger than 10 in good health and CMV-seronegative. Each CDR3 is given with its conserved first and last residue. D genes are given only for firm matches. Not all rows give a size; the values are once, few, many and, for expanded clones, a class.

d_gene	v_gene	abundance	j_gene	CDR3aa	CDR3nt
NA	TRBV9	NA	TRBJ2-5	CASSGGGGETQYF	TGTGCCAGCAGCGGGGGAGGGGGAGAGACCCAGTACTTC
NA	TRBV15	NA	TRBJ2-5	CATSFQGGGRGETQYF	TGTGCCACCAGCTTCCAAGGGGGGGGCCGGGGGGAGACCCAGTACTTC
NA	TRBV21-1	NA	TRBJ2-6	CASTIPGQAYSGANVLTF	TGTGCCAGCACCATCCCGGGACAGGCCTACTCTGGGGCCAACGTCCTGACTTTC
NA	TRBV10-3	NA	TRBJ1-2	CAISGGRDYGYTF	TGTGCCATCAGTGGAGGGCGCGACTATGGCTACACCTTC
TRBD1	TRBV6-6	NA	TRBJ1-2	CASSPFLKGARGYTF	TGTGCCAGCAGCCCCTTTCTCAAGGGGGCGCGGGGCTACACCTTC
NA	TRBV7-2	NA	TRBJ1-2	CASSLGTANYGYTF	TGTGCCAGCAGCTTAGGGACAGCTAACTATGGCTACACCTTC
TRBD1	TRBV19	NA	TRBJ2-7	CASSMGQGGSYEQYF	TGTGCCAGTAGTATGGGACAGGGGGGGTCCTACGAGCAGTACTTC
NA	TRBV6-6	NA	TRBJ1-5	CASSYSWGPVTAQHF	TGTGCCAGCAGTTACTCGTGGGGCCCCGTGACGGCCCAGCATTTT
TRBD2	TRBV9	once	TRBJ2-7	CASSVATGGTYEQYF	TGTGCCAGCAGCGTAGCTACGGGGGGGACCTACGAGCAGTACTTC
NA	TRBV25-1	NA	TRBJ2-7	CASSESIEQYF	TGTGCCAGCAGTGAATCTATCGAGCAGTACTTC
TRBD1	TRBV6-6	NA	TRBJ2-1	CASRGQTKTINEQFF	TGTGCCAGCAGGGGACAGACCAAGACAATCAATGAGCAGTTCTTC
NA	TRBV27	NA	TRBJ1-2	CASPRQVRLRGGYTF	TGTGCCAGCCCGAGACAGGTTCGACTACGGGGTGGCTACACCTTC
NA	TRBV7-2	NA	TRBJ1-2	CASSLVVLANYGYTF	TGTGCCAGCAGCTTAGTTGTTTTAGCTAACTATGGCTACACCTTC
NA	TRBV7-9	NA	TRBJ1-1	CASSPFSSGGEGNTEAFF	TGTGCCAGCAGCCCGTTTAGTTCGGGAGGGGAGGGGAACACTGAAGCTTTCTTT
NA	TRBV11-2	few	TRBJ2-2	CASSPLRGNAGELFF	TGTGCCAGCAGCCCGCTGAGAGGGAACGCCGGGGAGCTGTTTTTT
TRBD1	TRBV7-8	NA	TRBJ1-5	CASSPQGAIRQPQHF	TGTGCCAGCAGCCCTCAGGGGGCGATTCGTCAGCCCCAGCATTTT
TRBD2	TRBV11-1	NA	TRBJ2-4	CASSPRGEGAKNIQYF	TGTGCCAGCAGCCCCCGTGGGGAGGGTGCCAAAAACATTCAGTACTTC
TRBD1	TRBV5-3	NA	TRBJ1-5	CARSLFHKPGTGYQPQHF	TGTGCCAGAAGCTTGTTCCACAAGCCCGGGACAGGATATCAGCCCCAGCATTTT
NA	TRBV4-1	NA	TRBJ2-7	CASSQGPEPSSYEQYF	TGCGCCAGCAGCCAAGGACCGGAGCCCTCCTCCTACGAGCAGTACTTC
NA	TRBV25-1	few	TRBJ1-3	CASSVPGSGNTIYF	TGTGCCAGCAGTGTCCCAGGCTCTGGAAACACCATATATTTT
NA	TRBV7-2	few	TRBJ1-1	CASSFQVSTEAFF	TGTGCCAGCAGCTTTCAGGTCTCCACTGAAGCTTTCTTT
NA	TRBV27	NA	TRBJ1-1	CASSFTHIYAEAFF	TGTGCCAGCAGTTTCACCCACATTTACGCTGAAGCTTTCTTT
NA	TRBV4-2	few	TRBJ1-2	CASSHNKDSYYTF	TGTGCCAGCAGCCATAATAAGGACAGCTACTACACCTTC
NA	TRBV2	NA	TRBJ2-2	CASRRTDKGPGELFF	TGTGCCAGCAGACGTACAGATAAGGGGCCCGGGGAGCTGTTTTTT
TRBD1	TRBV5-6	once	TRBJ1-1	CASSVTGAVEAFF	TGTGCCAGCAGCGTGACAGGGGCAGTCGAAGCTTTCTTT
NA	TRBV10-3	NA	TRBJ1-5	CAIRAGAFGNQPQHF	TGTGCCATCAGGGCAGGGGCTTTTGGCAATCAGCCCCAGCATTTT
NA	TRBV27	few	TRBJ1-1	CASTLTVNTEAFF	TGTGCCAGCACCTTGACTGTGAACACTGAAGCTTTCTTT
TRBD2	TRBV7-9	once	TRBJ2-3	CASSFGGLAGGIDTQYF	TGTGCCAGCAGCTTTGGAGGACTAGCGGGGGGGATAGATACGCAGTATTTT
NA	TRBV6-6	NA	TRBJ1-1	CASSFHTGRNTEAFF	TGTGCCAGCAGTTTCCACACAGGGAGGAACACTGAAGCTTTCTTT